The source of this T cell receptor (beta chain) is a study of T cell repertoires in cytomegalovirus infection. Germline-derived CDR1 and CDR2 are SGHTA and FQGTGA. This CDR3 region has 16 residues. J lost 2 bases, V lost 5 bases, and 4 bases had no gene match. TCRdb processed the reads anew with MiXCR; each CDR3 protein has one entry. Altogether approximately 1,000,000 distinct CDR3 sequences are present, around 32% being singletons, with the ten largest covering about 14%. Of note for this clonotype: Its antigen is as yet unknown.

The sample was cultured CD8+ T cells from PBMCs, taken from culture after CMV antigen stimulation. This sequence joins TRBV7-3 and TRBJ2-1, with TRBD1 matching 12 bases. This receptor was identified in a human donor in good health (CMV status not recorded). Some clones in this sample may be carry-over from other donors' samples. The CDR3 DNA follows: TGTGCCAGCAGCCCCTGGGACAGGGGGCCCTACAATGAGCAGTTCTTC. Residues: CASSPWDRGPYNEQFF. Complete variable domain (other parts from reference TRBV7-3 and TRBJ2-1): GAGVSQTPSNKVTEKGKYVELRCDPISGHTALYWYRQSLGQGPEFLIYFQGTGAADDSGLPNDRFFAVRPEGSVSTLKIQRTERGDSAVYLCASSPWDRGPYNEQFFGPGTRLTVL.